This T cell receptor (beta chain) was found in a study of molecular identifiers for immune sequencing clone quantification. Study details: Replicate RNA from roughly 20,000 or 100,000 naive CD8 T cells formed five aliquots; four were sequenced.

Trimming removed 4 bases from V and 4 bases from J, with 3 bases in between. In germline, CDR1 is KGHSH, CDR2 LQKENI. The CDR3 is 11 amino acids. Libraries from naive CD8 cells were generated from about 20,000 to 1,000,000 sorted cells (with 10%, 30% or 50% RNA). At least ten counts were recorded for this clonotype. TCRdb re-derived calls from the PCR reads in MiXCR, one entry per CDR3 protein. This sample yields over 50,000 distinct CDR3 sequences, of which approximately 40% are seen a single time; approximately 4.2% belongs to the top ten. This TCR was sampled from a human donor in good health. Some libraries in this study had Jurkat cell RNA spiked in. Sequenced sample: naive CD8+ T cells from blood, with Jurkat cell RNA spiked in. This sample's subset: FACS-sorted CD8+CD4-CCR7+CD45RA+ naive T cells. The V gene is TRBV18, the J gene TRBJ2-3, with D hard to call. In DNA form, the CDR3 reads TGTGCCAGCTCACAACCAGATACGCAGTATTTT. As protein: CASSQPDTQYF. Combining the CDR3 with reference TRBV18 and TRBJ2-3 gives the whole variable domain NAGVMQNPRHLVRRRGQEARLRCSPMKGHSHVYWYRQLPEEGLKFMVYLQKENIIDESGMPKERFSAEFPKEGPSILRIQQVVRGDSAAYFCASSQPDTQYFGPGTRLTVL.